The TCR beta chain described here comes from a study of CD8 T cells in ankylosing spondylitis (dated by TCRdb to 2016 to 2017). A note on the overall study: The study set out to find disease-linked TCR variants by profiling T cell receptor beta repertoires in ankylosing spondylitis patients and healthy donors. The full study cohort comprised around 25 ankylosing spondylitis patients and over 95 healthy donors. Peripheral blood samples were taken, and synovial fluid was additionally collected from ankylosing spondylitis patients.

About this clonotype: It lacks a known antigen. Base qualities were left out, and no much larger clone turns up one base away.

The instrument was an Illumina HiSeq 2500. Quantitative 5'-RACE with molecular barcodes was the method used to prepare the TCR beta libraries. From the authors' description of their analysis: A new computational method based on a probabilistic model of VDJ rearrangement was used to identify disease-linked TCR variants. Using fastp at Q25 and MiXCR, TCRdb reprocessed the public reads and kept productive beta chains. Under each unique CDR3 protein, matching rows form one entry showing the most common genes and DNA. These V and J calls derive from TCRdb rather than the authors' analysis. The sample table holds roughly 180,000 distinct CDR3 sequences, of which roughly 13% were seen once. The ten most abundant clones make up more than 15% of the sample. Overall results and qualifications from the work: A TCR beta motif of seven or eight highly homologous amino acid variants appeared characteristic of blood from ankylosing spondylitis patients. Some of the motif variants had been reported before in the synovial fluid and blood of reactive arthritis patients, a finding that suggests common disease-initiation mechanisms. The disease-linked clones were reported to be significantly enriched in matched synovial fluid samples from ankylosing spondylitis patients. In peripheral blood, the disease-linked clones were found at relatively low frequencies and had a CD8+ phenotype.

Sequenced material: blood, either unsorted or a sorted T cell fraction (not recorded which). The source of this sequence is a male donor with ankylosing spondylitis or in good health (not recorded which).

The DNA sequence is given as TGCGCCAGCAGCCAAGATCCCCCCAGCTCCTACAATGAGCAGTTCTTC. This is translated as CASSQDPPSSYNEQFF. The V and J genes are TRBV4-1 and TRBJ2-1; no confident D gene assignment can be made. A distance of 9 bases separates the germline ends of V and J, which lose 0 bases and 0 bases respectively. CDR1 and CDR2, looked up from the germline V gene, are MGHRA and YSYEKL. The CDR3 starts with the cysteine, ends with the phenylalanine, and has 16 residues. Solely the CDR3 DNA is kept, with 48 bases framed from the first base.